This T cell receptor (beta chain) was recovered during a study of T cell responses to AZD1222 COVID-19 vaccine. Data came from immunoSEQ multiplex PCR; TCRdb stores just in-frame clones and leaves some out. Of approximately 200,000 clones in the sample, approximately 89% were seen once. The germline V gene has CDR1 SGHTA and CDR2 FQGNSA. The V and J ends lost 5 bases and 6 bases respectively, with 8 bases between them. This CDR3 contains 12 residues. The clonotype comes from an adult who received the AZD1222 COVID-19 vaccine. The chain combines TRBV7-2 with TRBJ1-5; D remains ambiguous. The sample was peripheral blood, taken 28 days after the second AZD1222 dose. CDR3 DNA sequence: TGTGCCAGCAGCCCGGGTGGTCAGCCCCAGCATTTT. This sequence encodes CASSPGGQPQHF. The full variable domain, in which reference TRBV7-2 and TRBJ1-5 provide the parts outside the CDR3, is GAGVSQSPSNKVTEKGKDVELRCDPISGHTALYWYRQSLGQGLEFLIYFQGNSAPDKSGLPSDRFSAERTGGSVSTLTIQRTQQEDSAVYLCASSPGGQPQHFGDGTRLSIL.